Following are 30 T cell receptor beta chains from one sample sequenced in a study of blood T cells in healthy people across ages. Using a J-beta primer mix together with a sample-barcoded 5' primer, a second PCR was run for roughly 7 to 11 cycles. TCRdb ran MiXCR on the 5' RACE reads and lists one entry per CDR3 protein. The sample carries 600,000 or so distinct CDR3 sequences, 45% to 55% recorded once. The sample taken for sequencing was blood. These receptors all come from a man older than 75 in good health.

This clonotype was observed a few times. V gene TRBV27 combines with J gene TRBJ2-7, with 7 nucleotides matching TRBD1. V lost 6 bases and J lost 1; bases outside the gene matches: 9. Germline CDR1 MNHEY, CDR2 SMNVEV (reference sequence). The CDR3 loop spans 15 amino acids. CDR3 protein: CASSPLGQLSYEQYF. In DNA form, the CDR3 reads TGTGCCAGCAGCCCTTTGGGACAGCTATCCTACGAGCAGTACTTC.

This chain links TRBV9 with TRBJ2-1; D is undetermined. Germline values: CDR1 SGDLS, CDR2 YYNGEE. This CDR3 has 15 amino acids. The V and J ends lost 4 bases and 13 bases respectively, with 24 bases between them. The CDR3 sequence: CASSTRPSPGSEQFF. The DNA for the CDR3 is TGTGCCAGCAGCACCCGACCCTCTCCCGGTTCGGAACAGTTCTTC.

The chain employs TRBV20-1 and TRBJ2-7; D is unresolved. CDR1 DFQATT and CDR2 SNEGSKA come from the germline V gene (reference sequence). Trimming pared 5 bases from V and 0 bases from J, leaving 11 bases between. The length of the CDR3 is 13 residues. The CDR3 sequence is CSARRGSSYEQYF. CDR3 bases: TGCAGTGCTCGGAGAGGATCCTCCTACGAGCAGTACTTC.

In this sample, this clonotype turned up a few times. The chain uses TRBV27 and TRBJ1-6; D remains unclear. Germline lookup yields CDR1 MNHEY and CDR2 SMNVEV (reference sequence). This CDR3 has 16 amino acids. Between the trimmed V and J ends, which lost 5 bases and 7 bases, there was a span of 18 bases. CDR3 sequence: CASSPLDTSRNSPLHF. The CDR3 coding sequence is TGTGCCAGCAGTCCTCTTGATACATCGAGGAATTCACCCCTCCACTTT.

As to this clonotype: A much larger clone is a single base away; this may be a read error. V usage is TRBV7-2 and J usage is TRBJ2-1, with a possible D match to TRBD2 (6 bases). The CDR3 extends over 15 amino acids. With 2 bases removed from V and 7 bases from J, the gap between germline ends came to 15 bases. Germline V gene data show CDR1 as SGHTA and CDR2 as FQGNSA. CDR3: CASSLSSGLGNEQFF. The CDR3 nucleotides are TGTGCCAGCAGCTTATCCAGCGGGTTAGGGAATGAGCAGTTCTTC.

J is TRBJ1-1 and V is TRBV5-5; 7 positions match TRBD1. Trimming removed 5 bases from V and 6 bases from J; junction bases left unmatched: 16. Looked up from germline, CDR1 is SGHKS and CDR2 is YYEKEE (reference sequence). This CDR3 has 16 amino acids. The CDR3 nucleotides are TGTGCCAGCAGTCAACGAGCCGGGACAGTTAACGCTGAAGCTTTCTTT. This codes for CASSQRAGTVNAEAFF.

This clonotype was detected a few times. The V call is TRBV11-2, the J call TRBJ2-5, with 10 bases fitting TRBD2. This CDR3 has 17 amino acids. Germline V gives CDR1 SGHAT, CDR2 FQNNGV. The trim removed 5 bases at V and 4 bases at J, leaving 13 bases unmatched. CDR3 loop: CASSQSGGASGGETQYF. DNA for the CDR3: TGTGCCAGCAGCCAATCTGGGGGGGCTAGCGGGGGAGAGACCCAGTACTTC.

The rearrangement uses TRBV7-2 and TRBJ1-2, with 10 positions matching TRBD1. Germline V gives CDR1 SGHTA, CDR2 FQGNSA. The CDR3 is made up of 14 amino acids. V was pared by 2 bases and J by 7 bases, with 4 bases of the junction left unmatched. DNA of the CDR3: TGTGCCAGCAGCTTAACTGGGACAGGGGTTGGCTACACCTTC. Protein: CASSLTGTGVGYTF.

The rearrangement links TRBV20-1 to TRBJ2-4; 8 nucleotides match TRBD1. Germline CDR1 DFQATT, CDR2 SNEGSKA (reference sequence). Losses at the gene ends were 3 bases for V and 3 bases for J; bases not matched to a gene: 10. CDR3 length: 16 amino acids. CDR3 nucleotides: TGCAGTGCTAGCCCCTGGCCAGGGGGCGACAAAAACATTCAGTACTTC. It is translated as CSASPWPGGDKNIQYF.

The CDR3 loop is CASSLQRGNTEAFF. CDR3 DNA: TGTGCCAGCAGCTTACAAAGGGGTAACACTGAAGCTTTCTTT. This rearrangement joins TRBV7-2 to TRBJ1-1; D perhaps matches TRBD1 (5 bases). Germline V gene lookup returns CDR1 SGHTA and CDR2 FQGNSA. V was cut by 2 bases and J by 2 bases, with 9 bases left in between. The CDR3 has 14 residues. Using reference TRBV7-2 and TRBJ1-1 for the parts outside the CDR3, the full variable domain is GAGVSQSPSNKVTEKGKDVELRCDPISGHTALYWYRQSLGQGLEFLIYFQGNSAPDKSGLPSDRFSAERTGGSVSTLTIQRTQQEDSAVYLCASSLQRGNTEAFFGQGTRLTVV.

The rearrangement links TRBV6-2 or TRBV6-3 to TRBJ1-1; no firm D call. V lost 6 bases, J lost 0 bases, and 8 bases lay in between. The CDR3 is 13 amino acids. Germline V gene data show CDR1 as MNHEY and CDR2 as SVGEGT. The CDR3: CASRTSLNTEAFF. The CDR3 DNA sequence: TGTGCCAGCAGGACATCGTTGAACACTGAAGCTTTCTTT.

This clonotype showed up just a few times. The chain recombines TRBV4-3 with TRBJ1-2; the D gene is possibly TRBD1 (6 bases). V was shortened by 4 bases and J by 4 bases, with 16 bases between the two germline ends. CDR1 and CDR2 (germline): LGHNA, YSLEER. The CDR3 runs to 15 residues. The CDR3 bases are TGCGCCAGCAGCCCTCCGGGGGGGCAAGTCTATGGCTACACCTTC. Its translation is CASSPPGGQVYGYTF.

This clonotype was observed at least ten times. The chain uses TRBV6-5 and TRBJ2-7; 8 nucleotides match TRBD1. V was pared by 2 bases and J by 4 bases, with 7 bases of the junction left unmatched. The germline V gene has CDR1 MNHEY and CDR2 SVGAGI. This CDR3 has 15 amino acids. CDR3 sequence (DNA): TGTGCCAGCAGTTACCGACAGGGGTCTATATACGAGCAGTACTTC. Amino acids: CASSYRQGSIYEQYF.

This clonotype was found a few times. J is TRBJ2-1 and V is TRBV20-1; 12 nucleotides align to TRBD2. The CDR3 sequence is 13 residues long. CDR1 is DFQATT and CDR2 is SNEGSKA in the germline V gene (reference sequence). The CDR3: CRQTSGSDNEQFF. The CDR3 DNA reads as TGCAGGCAGACTAGCGGGAGTGACAATGAGCAGTTCTTC.

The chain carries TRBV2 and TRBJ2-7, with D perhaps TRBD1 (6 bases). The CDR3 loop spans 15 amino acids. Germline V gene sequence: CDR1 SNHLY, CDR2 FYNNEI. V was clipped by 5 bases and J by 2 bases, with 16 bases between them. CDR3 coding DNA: TGTGCCAGCAGTCCCCGGGGACACGCGACCTACGAGCAGTACTTC. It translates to CASSPRGHATYEQYF.

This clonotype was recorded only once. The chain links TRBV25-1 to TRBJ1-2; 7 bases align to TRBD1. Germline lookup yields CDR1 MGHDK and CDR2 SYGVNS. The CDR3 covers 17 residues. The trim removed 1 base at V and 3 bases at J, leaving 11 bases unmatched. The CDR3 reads CASSEWNRGDRDYGYTF. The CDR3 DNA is TGTGCCAGCAGTGAATGGAATCGGGGGGACAGAGACTATGGCTACACCTTC.

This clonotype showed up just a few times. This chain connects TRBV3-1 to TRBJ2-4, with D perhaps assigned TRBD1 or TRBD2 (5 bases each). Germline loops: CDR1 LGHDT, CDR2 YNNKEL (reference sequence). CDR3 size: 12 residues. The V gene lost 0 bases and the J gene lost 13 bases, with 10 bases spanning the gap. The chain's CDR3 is CASSQDVREQYF. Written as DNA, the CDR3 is TGTGCCAGCAGCCAAGATGTCAGGGAGCAGTACTTC.

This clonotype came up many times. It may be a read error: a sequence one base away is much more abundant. As DNA, the CDR3 is TGTGCCAGCAGTTACCGAGGGTCCTACGAGCAGTACTTC. It yields the protein CASSYRGSYEQYF. The chain combines TRBV6-6 with TRBJ2-7; D might be TRBD2 (5 bases). V shed 2 bases and J shed 1 base, with 6 bases lying between them. CDR3 length equals 13 residues. The germline CDR1 and CDR2 sequences are MNHNY and SVGAGI (reference sequence).

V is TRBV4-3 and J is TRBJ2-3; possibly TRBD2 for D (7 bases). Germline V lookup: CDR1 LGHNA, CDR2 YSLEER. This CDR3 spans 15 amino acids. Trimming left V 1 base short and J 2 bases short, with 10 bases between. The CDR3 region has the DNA TGCGCCAGCAGCCAAGGGGGGGGGCCCACAGATACGCAGTATTTT. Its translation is CASSQGGGPTDTQYF.

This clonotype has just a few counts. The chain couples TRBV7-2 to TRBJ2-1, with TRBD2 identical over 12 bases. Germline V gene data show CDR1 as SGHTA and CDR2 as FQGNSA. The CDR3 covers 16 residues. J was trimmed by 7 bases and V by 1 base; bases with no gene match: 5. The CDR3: CASSLGLAGGDNEQFF. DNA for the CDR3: TGTGCCAGCAGCTTAGGGCTAGCGGGAGGGGATAATGAGCAGTTCTTC.

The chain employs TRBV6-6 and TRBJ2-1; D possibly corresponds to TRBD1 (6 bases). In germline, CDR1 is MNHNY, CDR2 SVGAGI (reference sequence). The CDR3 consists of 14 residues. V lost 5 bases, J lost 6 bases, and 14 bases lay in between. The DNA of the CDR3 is TGTGCCAGCAGTAAGACAGGAACAGGCAATGAGCAGTTCTTC. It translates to CASSKTGTGNEQFF.

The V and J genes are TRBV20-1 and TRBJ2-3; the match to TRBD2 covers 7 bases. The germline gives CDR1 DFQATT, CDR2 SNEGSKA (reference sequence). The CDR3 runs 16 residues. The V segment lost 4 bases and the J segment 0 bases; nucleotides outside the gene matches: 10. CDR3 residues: CSAIPRGRASTDTQYF. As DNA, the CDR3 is TGCAGTGCTATTCCGCGGGGGAGAGCTAGCACAGATACGCAGTATTTT.

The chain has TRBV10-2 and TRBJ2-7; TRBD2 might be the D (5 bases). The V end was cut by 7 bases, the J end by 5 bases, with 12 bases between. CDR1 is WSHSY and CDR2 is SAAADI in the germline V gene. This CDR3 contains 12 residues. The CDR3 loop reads CASKASSHEQYF. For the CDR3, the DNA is TGCGCCAGCAAGGCTAGCAGCCACGAGCAGTACTTC.

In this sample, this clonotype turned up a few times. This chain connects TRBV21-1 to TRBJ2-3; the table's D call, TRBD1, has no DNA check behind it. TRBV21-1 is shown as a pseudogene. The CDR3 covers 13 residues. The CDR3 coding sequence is TGTGCCAGCAACGGGACGCCCAGAGATACGCAGTATTTT. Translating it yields CASNGTPRDTQYF.

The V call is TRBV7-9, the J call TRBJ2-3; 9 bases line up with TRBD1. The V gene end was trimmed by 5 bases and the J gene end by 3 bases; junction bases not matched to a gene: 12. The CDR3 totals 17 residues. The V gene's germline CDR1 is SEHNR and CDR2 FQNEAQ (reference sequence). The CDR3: CASSRWITGGKTDTQYF. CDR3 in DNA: TGTGCCAGCAGCCGATGGATCACAGGGGGCAAGACAGATACGCAGTATTTT.

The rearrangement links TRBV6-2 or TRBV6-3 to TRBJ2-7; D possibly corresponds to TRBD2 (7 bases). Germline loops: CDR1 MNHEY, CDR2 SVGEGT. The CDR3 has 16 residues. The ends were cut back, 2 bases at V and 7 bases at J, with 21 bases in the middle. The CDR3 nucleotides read TGTGCCAGCAGTTACCGTGGCGGGGGCAGGGGAAATGAGCAGTACTTC. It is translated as CASSYRGGGRGNEQYF.

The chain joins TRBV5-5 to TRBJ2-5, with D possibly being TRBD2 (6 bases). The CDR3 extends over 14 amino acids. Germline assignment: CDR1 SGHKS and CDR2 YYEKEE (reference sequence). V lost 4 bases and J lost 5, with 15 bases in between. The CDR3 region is CASSGTGVRETQYF. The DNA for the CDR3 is TGTGCCAGCAGCGGCACGGGAGTGCGGGAGACCCAGTACTTC.

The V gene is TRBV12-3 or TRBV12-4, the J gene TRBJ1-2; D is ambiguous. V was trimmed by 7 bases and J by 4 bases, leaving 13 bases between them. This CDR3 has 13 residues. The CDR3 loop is CASTVERSYGYTF. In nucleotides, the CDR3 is TGTGCCAGCACCGTCGAGAGGAGCTATGGCTACACCTTC.

Here the CDR3 DNA reads TGTGCCAGCAGTTTTGGGACTCACACGGGGGATACGCAGTATTTT. This encodes CASSFGTHTGDTQYF. The chain is built from TRBV12-3 or TRBV12-4 and TRBJ2-3, with a weak D call TRBD2 (6 bases). The CDR3 is 15 residues long. V was pared by 3 bases and J by 6 bases, with 16 bases between.

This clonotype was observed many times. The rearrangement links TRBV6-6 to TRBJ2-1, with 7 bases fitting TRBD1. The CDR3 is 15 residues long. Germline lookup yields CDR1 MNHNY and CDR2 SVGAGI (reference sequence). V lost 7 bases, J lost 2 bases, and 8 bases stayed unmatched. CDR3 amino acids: CASTPPGQAYNEQFF. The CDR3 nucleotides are TGTGCCAGCACCCCCCCCGGACAGGCCTACAATGAGCAGTTCTTC.